What follows are 32 T cell receptor beta chains derived from one specimen sequenced in a study of T-cell memory formation after mild COVID-19. One entry per CDR3 protein, called by TCRdb with MiXCR from the 5' RACE reads. The data show more than 250,000 distinct CDR3 sequences, approximately 15% seen once. The sequencing input was PBMCs or a T cell subset sorted from them (not recorded which). Source of these receptors: a man between 18 and 29 years old who had mild COVID-19 (a few samples of this study predate the infection). Cell type and time point are not known.

This sequence joins TRBV4-1 and TRBJ2-5; perhaps TRBD1 as D (6 bases). The length of the CDR3 is 15 residues. The germline CDR1 and CDR2 sequences are MGHRA and YSYEKL. V gave up 5 bases and J gave up 5 bases, with 18 bases separating them. CDR3 nucleotides: TGCGCCAGCAGCTATGGCGGACAGCTAGAGGAGACCCAGTACTTC. Its translation is CASSYGGQLEETQYF.

Only a few counts were recorded for this clonotype. The chain carries TRBV18 and TRBJ1-1; D perhaps matches TRBD1 (6 bases). The germline V and J ends were trimmed by 6 bases and 4 bases, with 12 bases remaining between them. The CDR3 covers 13 residues. Germline CDR1 reads KGHSH; CDR2 reads LQKENI. The CDR3 spells CASSGGLGTEAFF. CDR3 bases: TGTGCCAGCTCGGGGGGGCTCGGCACTGAAGCTTTCTTT.

The genes are TRBV20-1 and TRBJ1-5; the D gene is possibly TRBD1 (6 bases). The CDR3 is made up of 13 amino acids. V was cut by 3 bases and J by 7 bases, with 13 bases left in between. Germline-derived CDR1 and CDR2 are DFQATT and SNEGSKA (reference sequence). CDR3 nucleotides: TGCAGTGCTAGGGGGGACATCTTGCAGCCCCAGCATTTT. Protein sequence: CSARGDILQPQHF.

The chain links TRBV6-5 to TRBJ2-1, with D unresolved. The germline V gene has CDR1 MNHEY and CDR2 SVGAGI. Trimming stripped 2 bases from V and 0 bases from J, with 8 bases between. CDR3 length: 15 residues. The chain's CDR3 is CASSYGRGSYNEQFF. In DNA, the CDR3 is TGTGCCAGCAGTTACGGCCGAGGCTCCTACAATGAGCAGTTCTTC.

V usage is TRBV4-3 and J usage is TRBJ2-2; 9 bases agree with TRBD2. After removal of 1 base from V and 1 base from J, the junction contained 4 bases not matched to a gene. This CDR3 has 17 amino acids. Germline assignment: CDR1 LGHNA and CDR2 YSLEER. This CDR3 reads CASSQGSGGENTGELFF. The CDR3 bases are TGCGCCAGCAGCCAAGGTAGCGGGGGTGAGAACACCGGGGAGCTGTTTTTT.

CDR3 DNA sequence: TGCGCCAGCAGCTTGCGGACCCTCGGCACCGGGGAGCTGTTTTTT. It specifies CASSLRTLGTGELFF. The rearrangement uses TRBV5-1 and TRBJ2-2; D remains ambiguous. CDR3 length: 15 amino acids. V was shortened by 1 base and J by 4 bases, with 11 bases between the two germline ends. Germline V gene sequence: CDR1 SGHRS, CDR2 YFSETQ.

The chain combines TRBV6-1 with TRBJ1-5; D not certain. The length of the CDR3 is 11 residues. Germline V CDR1 and CDR2: MNHNS, SASEGT. Between the trimmed V and J ends, which lost 8 bases and 11 bases, there was a span of 13 bases. This chain's CDR3 is CASHEETTQHF. Written as DNA, the CDR3 is TGTGCCAGCCACGAGGAGACGACCCAGCATTTT.

The chain is built from TRBV12-3 or TRBV12-4 and TRBJ2-1, with 7 bases aligning to TRBD2. The CDR3 has 17 residues. Losses at the gene ends were 3 bases for V and 6 bases for J; bases not matched to a gene: 14. This chain's CDR3 is CASSFARWRGKGNEQFF. In DNA form, the CDR3 reads TGTGCCAGCAGTTTCGCTCGGTGGCGGGGGAAGGGCAATGAGCAGTTCTTC.

This clonotype was counted only a few times. V is TRBV5-1 and J is TRBJ2-1, with D hard to call. The V gene's germline CDR1 is SGHRS and CDR2 YFSETQ. Trimming cost V 1 base and J 2 bases, with 7 bases left between them. The CDR3 runs to 14 residues. The CDR3 protein is CASSLIGPYNEQFF. DNA for the CDR3: TGCGCCAGCAGCTTGATTGGCCCCTACAATGAGCAGTTCTTC.

In its sample, this clonotype was seen many times. The DNA of the CDR3 is TGTGCCACCAGCAGAGCCGGCTTTAACTATGGCTACACCTTC. Encoded protein: CATSRAGFNYGYTF. The rearrangement uses TRBV15 and TRBJ1-2, with D unclear. Trimming pared 1 base from V and 1 base from J, leaving 7 bases between. CDR3 length: 14 residues. Germline CDR1 and CDR2: LNHNV and YYDKDF (reference sequence).

The genes are TRBV5-1 and TRBJ2-5, with 8 bases aligning to TRBD2. With V trimmed by 3 bases and J by 5 bases, 6 bases remained unmatched. Per germline, CDR1 SGHRS and CDR2 YFSETQ. The CDR3 spans 14 residues. CDR3 loop: CASSSRGGLETQYF. The CDR3, as DNA: TGCGCCAGCAGCTCCCGGGGGGGCCTCGAGACCCAGTACTTC. Using reference TRBV5-1 and TRBJ2-5 for the parts outside the CDR3, the full variable domain is KAGVTQTPRYLIKTRGQQVTLSCSPISGHRSVSWYQQTPGQGLQFLFEYFSETQRNKGNFPGRFSGRQFSNSRSEMNVSTLELGDSALYLCASSSRGGLETQYFGPGTRLLVL.

The V gene is TRBV24-1, the J gene TRBJ2-1; D remains ambiguous. CDR3 length: 15 amino acids. V was shortened by 4 bases and J by 6 bases, with 15 bases between the two germline ends. Germline assignment: CDR1 KGHDR and CDR2 SFDVKD. The CDR3, as DNA: TGTGCCACCAGTGAGCACGCTGGGGATACCAATGAGCAGTTCTTC. Its protein is CATSEHAGDTNEQFF.

This clonotype was detected only a few times. J is TRBJ1-2 and V is TRBV4-3; D is perhaps TRBD1 (6 bases). Trimming shortened V by 0 bases and J by 8 bases, and 13 bases separated the two germline ends. Germline V gene data show CDR1 as LGHNA and CDR2 as YSLEER. The CDR3 spans 14 residues. In DNA form, the CDR3 reads TGCGCCAGCAGCCAAGATTTGGGGGCCGGGGGCTACACCTTC. It codes for CASSQDLGAGGYTF.

Only a few counts were recorded for this clonotype. V usage is TRBV7-9 and J usage is TRBJ2-1; tentative D call: TRBD1 (5 bases). The CDR3 is 15 amino acids. The V gene's germline CDR1 is SEHNR and CDR2 FQNEAQ (reference sequence). V was shortened by 5 bases and J by 7 bases, with 18 bases between the two germline ends. CDR3 protein: CASSPKFRVGNEQFF. The CDR3 nucleotides are TGTGCCAGCAGCCCGAAGTTCAGGGTTGGGAATGAGCAGTTCTTC.

The chain uses TRBV28 and TRBJ1-2; a weak D match, TRBD1 (5 bases). Germline-derived CDR1 and CDR2 are MDHEN and SYDVKM. Trimming took off 3 bases at V and 0 bases at J, with 8 bases between the two ends. The CDR3 covers 14 residues. CDR3: CASSLGGSNYGYTF. The CDR3 DNA sequence: TGTGCCAGCAGTTTGGGGGGATCTAACTATGGCTACACCTTC.

This clonotype appeared a few times. This chain uses TRBV28 with TRBJ1-1; TRBD1 might be the D (5 bases). Germline CDR1 reads MDHEN; CDR2 reads SYDVKM. The CDR3 runs to 14 residues. Deletions cut 3 bases from V and 5 bases from J, with 13 bases between. The CDR3 loop is CASSFAGTPTEAFF. Written as DNA, the CDR3 is TGTGCCAGCAGTTTTGCGGGGACTCCTACTGAAGCTTTCTTT.

This clonotype came up many times. CDR3 loop: CASSQESRAAEAFF. CDR3 sequence (DNA): TGCGCCAGCAGCCAAGAGTCCAGGGCGGCTGAAGCTTTCTTT. This rearrangement joins TRBV4-3 to TRBJ1-1; possible D gene TRBD1, 5 bases. The CDR3 is 14 residues long. Germline V CDR1 and CDR2: LGHNA, YSLEER. Trimming shortened V by 0 bases and J by 6 bases, and 11 bases separated the two germline ends.

The rearrangement uses TRBV7-2 and TRBJ1-2; no clear D gene. V lost 10 bases, J lost 4 bases, and 16 bases lay in between. The CDR3 consists of 13 residues. Looked up from germline, CDR1 is SGHTA and CDR2 is FQGNSA. CDR3 DNA: TGTGCCACCCTCGGGGATAGCGGCTATGGCTACACCTTC. This sequence encodes CATLGDSGYGYTF.

This chain links TRBV7-9 with TRBJ1-1; no reliable D call. Germline V gene lookup returns CDR1 SEHNR and CDR2 FQNEAQ (reference sequence). Trimming removed 1 base at V and 4 bases at J, with 13 bases between. The CDR3 is made up of 15 amino acids. CDR3 DNA: TGTGCCAGCAGCTTAGGGTCCGCGGCTCGCACTGAAGCTTTCTTT. Translation: CASSLGSAARTEAFF.

This clonotype was observed once. The chain is built from TRBV5-6 and TRBJ2-4; maybe TRBD1 (6 bases). Between the trimmed V and J ends, which lost 2 bases and 0 bases, there was a span of 12 bases. Germline CDR1 is SGHDT and CDR2 is YYEEEE. This CDR3 contains 16 residues. This chain's CDR3 is CASSFWTVLAKNIQYF. CDR3 sequence (DNA): TGTGCCAGCAGCTTCTGGACAGTTCTAGCCAAAAACATTCAGTACTTC.

J is TRBJ1-1 and V is TRBV4-1; D remains ambiguous. Trimming stripped 1 base from V and 1 base from J, with 10 bases between. The CDR3 runs 15 residues. Germline V gene sequence: CDR1 MGHRA, CDR2 YSYEKL. The CDR3 loop is CASSQVLGENTEAFF. The CDR3 bases are TGCGCCAGCAGCCAAGTCCTGGGAGAGAACACTGAAGCTTTCTTT.

This chain connects TRBV7-6 to TRBJ2-1; D gene unclear. Trimming pared 3 bases from V and 0 bases from J, leaving 12 bases between. Germline lookup yields CDR1 SGHVS and CDR2 FNYEAQ. The CDR3 runs to 16 residues. The CDR3 region has the DNA TGTGCCAGCAGCTTCACCCAGGTTAGCTCCTACAATGAGCAGTTCTTC. Its protein product is CASSFTQVSSYNEQFF.

This clonotype was recorded a few times. The gene calls are TRBV4-1 and TRBJ1-2; D is undetermined. This CDR3 has 15 residues. In germline, CDR1 is MGHRA, CDR2 YSYEKL. V lost 3 bases and J lost 8, with 19 bases in between. The CDR3 region is CASSHFNAKNVGYTF. CDR3 bases: TGCGCCAGCAGCCATTTCAATGCCAAAAACGTCGGCTACACCTTC.

This clonotype was recorded many times. The chain couples TRBV2 to TRBJ2-2; D remains ambiguous. The germline V gene encodes CDR1 SNHLY and CDR2 FYNNEI. Between the trimmed V and J ends, which lost 1 base and 3 bases, there was a span of 3 bases. The CDR3 runs 13 residues. The CDR3 nucleotides read TGTGCCAGCAGTGAAGGACACACCGGGGAGCTGTTTTTT. As protein: CASSEGHTGELFF. Supplemented by reference TRBV2 and TRBJ2-2, the full variable domain reads EPEVTQTPSHQVTQMGQEVILRCVPISNHLYFYWYRQILGQKVEFLVSFYNNEISEKSEIFDDQFSVERPDGSNFTLKIRSTKLEDSAMYFCASSEGHTGELFFGEGSRLTVL.

This clonotype was found a few times. The chain couples TRBV5-1 to TRBJ2-2; D is undetermined. This CDR3 region has 14 residues. V lost 4 bases, J lost 3 bases, and 10 bases lay in between. The germline V gene encodes CDR1 SGHRS and CDR2 YFSETQ. The CDR3, as DNA: TGCGCCAGCAGCAGTTTAGAGGACACCGGGGAGCTGTTTTTT. This codes for CASSSLEDTGELFF.

In its sample, this clonotype was seen a few times. CDR3 in amino acids: CASTIRDQETQYF. CDR3 coding DNA: TGTGCCAGCACTATAAGGGACCAAGAGACCCAGTACTTC. The genes are TRBV14 and TRBJ2-5; D gene uncertain. This CDR3 comprises 13 residues. CDR1 is SGHDN, CDR2 FVKESK, per germline. V shed 7 bases and J shed 0 bases, with 9 bases lying between them. The entire variable domain, with the rest obtained from reference TRBV14 and TRBJ2-5, is as follows: EAGVTQFPSHSVIEKGQTVTLRCDPISGHDNLYWYRRVMGKEIKFLLHFVKESKQDESGMPNNRFLAERTGGTYSTLKVQPAELEDSGVYFCASTIRDQETQYFGPGTRLLVL.

This clonotype has just a few counts. The chain combines TRBV12-3 or TRBV12-4 with TRBJ2-4; TRBD1 or TRBD2 may be the D gene (6 bases each). The CDR3 consists of 16 residues. V was clipped by 3 bases and J by 0 bases, with 12 bases between them. This CDR3 is CASSFIGGRAKNIQYF. The CDR3 DNA follows: TGTGCCAGCAGTTTTATTGGGGGGCGAGCCAAAAACATTCAGTACTTC.

The table lists this clonotype with a few counts. This sequence joins TRBV5-1 and TRBJ1-1; D possibly corresponds to TRBD1 (5 bases). The CDR3 runs 14 residues. Germline V lookup: CDR1 SGHRS, CDR2 YFSETQ. The V end lost 2 bases, the J end lost 3 bases, and 11 bases lay between the germline ends. The chain's CDR3 is CASSFTGEYTEAFF. CDR3 DNA sequence: TGCGCCAGCAGCTTCACGGGGGAATACACTGAAGCTTTCTTT.

This clonotype was found a few times. The chain uses TRBV4-1 and TRBJ1-1; tentative D call: TRBD1 (5 bases). This CDR3 is 13 amino acids long. Germline V CDR1 and CDR2: MGHRA, YSYEKL. Deletions cut 4 bases from V and 8 bases from J, with 14 bases between. CDR3 bases: TGCGCCAGCAGCCGAGCTGGGGGGATAGAAGCTTTCTTT. The encoded protein is CASSRAGGIEAFF.

The chain joins TRBV18 to TRBJ1-1; perhaps TRBD1 as D (6 bases). Germline V lookup: CDR1 KGHSH, CDR2 LQKENI. The V end lost 1 base, the J end lost 5 bases, and 17 bases lay between the germline ends. This CDR3 comprises 16 residues. This CDR3 reads CASSPRPTGTETEAFF. CDR3 in DNA: TGTGCCAGCTCACCACGCCCAACAGGGACCGAGACTGAAGCTTTCTTT. The variable domain in full, with the rest retrieved from reference TRBV18 and TRBJ1-1, is NAGVMQNPRHLVRRRGQEARLRCSPMKGHSHVYWYRQLPEEGLKFMVYLQKENIIDESGMPKERFSAEFPKEGPSILRIQQVVRGDSAAYFCASSPRPTGTETEAFFGQGTRLTVV.

The chain carries TRBV20-1 and TRBJ2-5; D possibly corresponds to TRBD1 (5 bases). The CDR3 loop spans 13 amino acids. Trimming removed 0 bases from V and 5 bases from J, with 10 bases in between. Germline loops: CDR1 DFQATT, CDR2 SNEGSKA (reference sequence). CDR3 coding DNA: TGCAGTGCTAGAGATATAGGGGTGGAGACCCAGTACTTC. It yields the protein CSARDIGVETQYF.

This clonotype was seen a few times. The chain carries TRBV12-3 or TRBV12-4 and TRBJ1-5; D ambiguous. The CDR3 length is 14 residues. Trimming cost V 5 bases and J 2 bases, with 10 bases left between them. The CDR3 region has the DNA TGTGCCAGCAGTGACACAGCAGGCAATCAGCCCCAGCATTTT. Translation gives CASSDTAGNQPQHF.